This record concerns one TCR beta chain sequence. Its cognate antigen is unknown. V was shortened by 6 bases and J by 8 bases, with 17 bases between the two germline ends. CDR3 length: 14 residues. Germline CDR1 LNHNV, CDR2 YYDKDF (reference sequence). The assay was immunoSEQ multiplex PCR, and TCRdb's table has in-frame clones only and misses some. Among about 58,000 clones listed, approximately 70% were seen once. This sample was included in a study of T cell clones after liver transplantation. At the level of the study: Samples came pre-transplant, pre-randomization before withdrawal, and post-randomization after withdrawal ended.

General study results and limits: Small, mixed patient groups and varying post-transplant times limit these conclusions.

The rearrangement links TRBV15 to TRBJ2-1; unclear D gene. This receptor was obtained from a human patient who received a liver transplant. These T cells may partly come from the graft donor. Specimen: CD4+ T cells from blood, collected at the roughly 16-month timepoint. This CDR3 is CATRWQVGSDEQFF. CDR3 nucleotides: TGTGCCACCAGATGGCAGGTGGGGTCTGATGAGCAGTTCTTC.